The sequence of this TCR beta chain was determined in a study of identical twins. General observations from the study: Reduced insertions were recorded for abundant cord blood beta clonotypes, with no such pattern in memory repertoires.

The length of the CDR3 is 14 residues. Per germline, CDR1 SNHLY and CDR2 FYNNEI. The ends were cut back, 9 bases at V and 2 bases at J, with 17 bases in the middle. MiXCR, run by TCRdb on the 5' RACE reads, gives a single entry per CDR3 protein. Here the sample spans 750,000 to 950,000 distinct CDR3 sequences, 9% to 15% being singletons. A note on this clonotype: What it binds is unknown.

This sample was shared with a second study, whose subject was yellow fever vaccine responses in identical twins.

The sequenced sample was PBMCs. The receptor was isolated from a woman aged 18-35 years in good health. The rearrangement uses TRBV2 and TRBJ2-7, with D possibly being TRBD1 (5 bases). The CDR3 nucleotides read TGTGCCAGTTTACAGGACATCGTTACCTACGAGCAGTACTTC. This encodes CASLQDIVTYEQYF.